Listed here is a single T cell receptor beta chain. Seattle-derived patients entered the study during active infection and were followed longitudinally. This entry is derived from a study of blood T cell repertoires in COVID-19. Study at large: Collection of acute and convalescent COVID-19 samples took place in the United States, Italy and Spain. The cDNA or gDNA used as material had been derived from T cells, B-cell-depleted T cells, or PBMCs.

Original data processing: Reference gene primer amplification yielded estimated nucleated cell counts. Here immunoSEQ multiplex PCR was the method, and the copy in TCRdb shows in-frame clones only, minus some. The DNA gave D and trimming, while V, J and clone size come from that table. In the table there are hundreds of thousands of clones, around nine tenths of which are singletons. The V gene lost 4 bases and the J gene lost 7 bases, with 19 bases spanning the gap. The CDR3 length is 15 residues. CDR1 and CDR2 from the germline V gene are LNHDA and SQIVND (reference sequence). The chain combines TRBV19 with TRBJ1-1; D is ambiguous. This TCR came from a woman in her fifties or sixties with COVID-19, enrolled during active disease. Sequenced: peripheral blood. The CDR3 bases are TGTGCCAGTAGTAAATCGATCGGGGTGGGAGGTGAAGCTTTCTTT. It translates to CASSKSIGVGGEAFF.